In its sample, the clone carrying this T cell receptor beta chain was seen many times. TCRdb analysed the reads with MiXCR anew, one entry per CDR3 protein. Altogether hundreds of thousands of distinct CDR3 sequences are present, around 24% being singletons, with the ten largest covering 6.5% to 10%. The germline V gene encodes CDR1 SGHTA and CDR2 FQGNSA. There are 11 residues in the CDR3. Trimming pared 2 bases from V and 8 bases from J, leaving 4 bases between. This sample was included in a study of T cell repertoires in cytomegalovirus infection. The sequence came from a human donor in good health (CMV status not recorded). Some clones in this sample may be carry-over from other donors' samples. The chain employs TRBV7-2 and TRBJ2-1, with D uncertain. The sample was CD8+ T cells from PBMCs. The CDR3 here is CASSLRYEQFF. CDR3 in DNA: TGTGCCAGCAGCTTACGGTATGAGCAGTTCTTC.